Sequencing of this TCR beta chain was carried out in a study of blood T cell repertoires in COVID-19 (dated by TCRdb to the early 2020s). In the study overall: Samples covering the acute and convalescent phases of COVID-19 were provided by collaborators in the United States, Italy and Spain. The prospective study material was composed of cDNA or gDNA derived from T cells, B-cell-depleted T cells, or PBMCs. Deeply sampled blood TCRbeta repertoires from subjects exposed to, actively infected with, or recovered from COVID-19 were included in the dataset. A freely available public database, intended as a resource for researchers studying the immune response to SARS-CoV-2, is where the repertoires were released. Samples came from the ongoing ImmuneRACE study (first 160 participants) plus 1,254 subjects from 6 global collaborators. Nearly every sample came with metadata listing a de-identified subject ID, COVID-19 status, age in years and sex. HLA class I and class II types, where available, came from metadata supplied by the sample provider rather than from assay-based typing.

Participants in the prospective study were enrolled through a virtual design, were aged about 18 to 100 years, and lived in 24 United States geographic areas. To assign participants to cohorts, the prospective study relied on clinical history that participants themselves reported in a screening survey and a study questionnaire. A participant counted as exposed if, within 2 weeks of entering the study, that participant had been in contact with someone who had a PCR-confirmed or clinician-diagnosed COVID-19 case. Mobile phlebotomists in the prospective study collected whole blood, serum and a nasopharyngeal or oropharyngeal swab from every participant. Participants in the prospective study had the option to provide additional blood draws and questionnaires over a roughly 2-month period. Prospective study blood samples were shipped either frozen or at room temperature before DNA extraction. The immunoSEQ Assay, a bias-controlled multiplex PCR, was used to amplify TCRbeta CDR3 regions from genomic DNA. The authors' pipeline ran thus. Nucleated cell counts per sample were estimated from amplification of reference gene primers within the assay. Sequence reads were collapsed and filtered to measure the absolute abundance of every unique TCRbeta CDR3 rearrangement. Productive Simpson clonality was computed per sample as the square root of Simpson's diversity index over productive rearrangements. This is the immuneACCESS table as TCRdb keeps it, with only in-frame sequences that have V and J called. A part of the clones is gone; compared with another copy, unresolved V genes explain less than half, and the rest is unexplained. That table furnishes V, J and clone size, whereas the DNA furnished D and trimming. The sample data list 150,000 to 200,000 clones, and 80% to 85% of these were observed just once. The top ten clones comprise approximately 5.3% of the sample.

V loses 3 bases of germline sequence and J loses 9 bases, and the interval between the two ends is 12 bases. For CDR1 and CDR2, the germline V gene (reference sequence) lists DFQATT and SNEGSKA. The CDR3 runs 13 residues from the cysteine to the phenylalanine. Of all the DNA, just the CDR3 is kept, 39 bases in frame from base 1. As to this clone: No cognate antigen has been identified for it. Within one base of it there is no much larger clone, and no base qualities were kept.

The investigation overall reported the following: The amount of clinical and demographic metadata varied by source and participant and was provided uncurated.

This receptor was obtained from a man between 65 and 85 years old who had been exposed to COVID-19. The chain employs TRBV20-1 and TRBJ1-6, and perhaps TRBD1 as D gene, on 5 matching bases. What was sequenced was PBMCs or T cells enriched from blood (not recorded which). The encoded CDR3 is CSASRQGGSPLHF. The nucleotides are TGCAGTGCTAGTCGGCAGGGAGGTTCACCCCTCCACTTT.